The entry that follows covers one T cell receptor beta chain sequence. Its specificity is not known. This sample was included in a study of cytomegalovirus exposure and HLA in healthy donors. For the study at large: About 200 million T cells yielded under 130 million unique TCR beta sequences in earlier analysis. Study-wide results and caveats: According to a later analysis, most TCR beta chains associated with CMV appeared HLA-restricted. Earlier results showed most TCR beta V segments being productive about 90% or about 30% of the time. A later analysis linked a missense DCLRE1C variant to TCR beta V- and J-gene trimming.

In the PCR, 60 Vbeta and 13 Jbeta primers were used. Sequenced by immunoSEQ multiplex PCR; TCRdb stores in-frame clones only, minus some. The sample has some 150,000 clones, 70% to 85% seen once. This CDR3 is built from 13 residues. V gave up 7 bases and J gave up 2 bases, with 13 bases separating them. The germline V gene has CDR1 SGHRS and CDR2 YFSETQ. The clonotype comes from a middle-aged woman in good health and CMV-seronegative. Sequenced input: PBMCs. J is TRBJ2-7 and V is TRBV5-1; possible D gene TRBD2, 6 bases. CDR3 protein: CASAERVPYEQYF. In DNA, the CDR3 is TGCGCCAGCGCGGAGCGGGTACCCTACGAGCAGTACTTC.